What follows describes a single T cell receptor (beta chain). This specimen comes from a study of blood T cell repertoires in COVID-19. Clones were sequenced by immunoSEQ multiplex PCR, and TCRdb holds only the in-frame ones, with some missing. The sample contains 300,000 to 400,000 clones, roughly 90% of which appear only once. The Seattle patients joined while their infection was active and were tracked longitudinally afterward. The receptor was derived from a woman aged 30 to 39 with COVID-19, enrolled during active disease. The sequenced material came from peripheral blood.

The CDR3 loop reads CASSILAGGVGTGELFF. CDR3 bases: TGTGCCAGTAGTATTCTAGCGGGAGGTGTTGGCACCGGGGAGCTGTTTTTT. The chain combines TRBV19 with TRBJ2-2; 11 nucleotides align to TRBD2. CDR1 is LNHDA and CDR2 is SQIVND in the germline V gene (reference sequence). The CDR3 spans 17 residues. J gave up 4 bases and V 3 bases, and 7 bases lay outside the gene matches.